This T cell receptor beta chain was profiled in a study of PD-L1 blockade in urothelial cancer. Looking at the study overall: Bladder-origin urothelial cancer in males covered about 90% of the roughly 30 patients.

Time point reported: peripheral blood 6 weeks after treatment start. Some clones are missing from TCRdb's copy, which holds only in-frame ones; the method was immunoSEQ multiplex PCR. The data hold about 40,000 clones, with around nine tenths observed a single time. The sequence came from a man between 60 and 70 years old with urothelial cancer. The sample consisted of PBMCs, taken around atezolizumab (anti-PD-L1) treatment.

The DNA for the CDR3 is TGTGCCAGCAGCTTAGACAGTTCTATTAACTATGGCTACACCTTC. This encodes CASSLDSSINYGYTF. The chain has TRBV7-3 and TRBJ1-2; maybe TRBD1 (5 bases). CDR3 length: 15 amino acids. V was shortened by 2 bases and J by 1 base, with 11 bases between the two germline ends. Germline CDR1 is SGHTA and CDR2 is FQGTGA. Complete variable domain (other parts from reference TRBV7-3 and TRBJ1-2): GAGVSQTPSNKVTEKGKYVELRCDPISGHTALYWYRQSLGQGPEFLIYFQGTGAADDSGLPNDRFFAVRPEGSVSTLKIQRTERGDSAVYLCASSLDSSINYGYTFGSGTRLTVV.